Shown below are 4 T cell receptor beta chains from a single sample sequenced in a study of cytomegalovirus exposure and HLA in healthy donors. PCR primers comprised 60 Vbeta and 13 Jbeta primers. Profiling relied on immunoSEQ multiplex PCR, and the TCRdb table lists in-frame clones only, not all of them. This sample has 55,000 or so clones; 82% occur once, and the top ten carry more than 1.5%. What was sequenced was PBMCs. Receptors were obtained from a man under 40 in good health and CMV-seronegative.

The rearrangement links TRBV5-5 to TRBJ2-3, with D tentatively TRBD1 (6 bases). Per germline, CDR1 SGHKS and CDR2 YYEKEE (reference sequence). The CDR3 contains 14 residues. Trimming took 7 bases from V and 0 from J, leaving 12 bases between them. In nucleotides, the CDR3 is TGTGCCAGCCGAAAAGGACAGAGCACAGATACGCAGTATTTT. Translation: CASRKGQSTDTQYF.

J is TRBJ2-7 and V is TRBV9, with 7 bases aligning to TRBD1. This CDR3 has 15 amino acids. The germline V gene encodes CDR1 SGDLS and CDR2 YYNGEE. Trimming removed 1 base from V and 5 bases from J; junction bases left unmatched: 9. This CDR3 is CASSVSVDRDHEQYF. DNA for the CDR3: TGTGCCAGCAGCGTAAGTGTAGACAGGGATCACGAGCAGTACTTC.

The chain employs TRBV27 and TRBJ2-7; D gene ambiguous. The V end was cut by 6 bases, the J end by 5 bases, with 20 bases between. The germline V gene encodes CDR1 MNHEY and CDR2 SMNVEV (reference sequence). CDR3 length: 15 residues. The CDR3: CASRQPGAPPHEQYF. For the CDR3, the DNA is TGTGCCAGCAGGCAACCGGGTGCCCCTCCCCACGAGCAGTACTTC.

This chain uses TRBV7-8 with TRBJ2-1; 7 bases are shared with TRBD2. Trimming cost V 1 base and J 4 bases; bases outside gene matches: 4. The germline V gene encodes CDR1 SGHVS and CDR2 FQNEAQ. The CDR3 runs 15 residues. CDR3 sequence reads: CASSLVGGGYNEQFF. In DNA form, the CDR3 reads TGTGCCAGCAGCTTAGTTGGGGGGGGTTACAATGAGCAGTTCTTC.